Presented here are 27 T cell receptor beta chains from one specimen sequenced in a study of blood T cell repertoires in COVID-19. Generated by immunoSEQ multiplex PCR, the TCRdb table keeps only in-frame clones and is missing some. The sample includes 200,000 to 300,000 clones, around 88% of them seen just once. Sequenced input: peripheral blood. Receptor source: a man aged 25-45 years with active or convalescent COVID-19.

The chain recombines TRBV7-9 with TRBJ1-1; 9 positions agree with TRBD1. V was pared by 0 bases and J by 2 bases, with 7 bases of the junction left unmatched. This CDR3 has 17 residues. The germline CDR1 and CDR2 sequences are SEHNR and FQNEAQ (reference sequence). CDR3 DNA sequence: TGTGCCAGCAGCTTAGCCCACTCGGGACAGGGCAACACTGAAGCTTTCTTT. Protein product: CASSLAHSGQGNTEAFF.

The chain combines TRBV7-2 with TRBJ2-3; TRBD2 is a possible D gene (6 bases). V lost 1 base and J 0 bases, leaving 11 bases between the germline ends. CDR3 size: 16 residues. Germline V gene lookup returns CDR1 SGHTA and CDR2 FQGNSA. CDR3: CASSLVPGASTDTQYF. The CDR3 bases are TGTGCCAGCAGCTTAGTTCCGGGAGCTAGCACAGATACGCAGTATTTT. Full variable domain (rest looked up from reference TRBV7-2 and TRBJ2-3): GAGVSQSPSNKVTEKGKDVELRCDPISGHTALYWYRQSLGQGLEFLIYFQGNSAPDKSGLPSDRFSAERTGGSVSTLTIQRTQQEDSAVYLCASSLVPGASTDTQYFGPGTRLTVL.

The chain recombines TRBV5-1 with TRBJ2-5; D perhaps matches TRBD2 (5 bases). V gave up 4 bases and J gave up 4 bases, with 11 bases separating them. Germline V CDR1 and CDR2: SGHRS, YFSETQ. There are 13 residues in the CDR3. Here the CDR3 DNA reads TGCGCCAGCAGCCCCCCAGGAGGAGAGACCCAGTACTTC. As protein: CASSPPGGETQYF. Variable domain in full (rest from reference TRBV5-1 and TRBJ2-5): KAGVTQTPRYLIKTRGQQVTLSCSPISGHRSVSWYQQTPGQGLQFLFEYFSETQRNKGNFPGRFSGRQFSNSRSEMNVSTLELGDSALYLCASSPPGGETQYFGPGTRLLVL.

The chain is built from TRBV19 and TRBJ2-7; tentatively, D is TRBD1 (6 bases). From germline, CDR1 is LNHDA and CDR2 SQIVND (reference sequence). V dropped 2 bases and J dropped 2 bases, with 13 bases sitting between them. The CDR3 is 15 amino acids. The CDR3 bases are TGTGCCAGTAGTATAAACAGGGACGGGCCCTACGAGCAGTACTTC. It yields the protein CASSINRDGPYEQYF.

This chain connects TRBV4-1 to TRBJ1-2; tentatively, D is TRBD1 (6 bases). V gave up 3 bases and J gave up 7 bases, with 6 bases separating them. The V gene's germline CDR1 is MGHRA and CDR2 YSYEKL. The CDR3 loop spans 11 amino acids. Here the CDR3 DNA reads TGCGCCAGCAGCCACAGGGGTGGCTACACCTTC. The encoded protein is CASSHRGGYTF.

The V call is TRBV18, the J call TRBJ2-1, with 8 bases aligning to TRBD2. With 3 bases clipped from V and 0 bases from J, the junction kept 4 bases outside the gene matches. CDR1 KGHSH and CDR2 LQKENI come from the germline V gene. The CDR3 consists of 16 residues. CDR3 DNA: TGTGCCAGCTCACCCCTCAGCGGGAGCTCCTACAATGAGCAGTTCTTC. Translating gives CASSPLSGSSYNEQFF. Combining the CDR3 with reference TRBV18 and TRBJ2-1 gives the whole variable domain NAGVMQNPRHLVRRRGQEARLRCSPMKGHSHVYWYRQLPEEGLKFMVYLQKENIIDESGMPKERFSAEFPKEGPSILRIQQVVRGDSAAYFCASSPLSGSSYNEQFFGPGTRLTVL.

The DNA of the CDR3 is TGTGCCAGTAGTAAAAGGGGTAGAGATGAAAAACTGTTTTTT. Protein: CASSKRGRDEKLFF. The rearrangement uses TRBV19 and TRBJ1-4; D may be TRBD1 (5 bases). The ends were cut back, 4 bases at V and 6 bases at J, with 12 bases in the middle. The CDR3 is 14 residues long. Germline V lookup: CDR1 LNHDA, CDR2 SQIVND (reference sequence).

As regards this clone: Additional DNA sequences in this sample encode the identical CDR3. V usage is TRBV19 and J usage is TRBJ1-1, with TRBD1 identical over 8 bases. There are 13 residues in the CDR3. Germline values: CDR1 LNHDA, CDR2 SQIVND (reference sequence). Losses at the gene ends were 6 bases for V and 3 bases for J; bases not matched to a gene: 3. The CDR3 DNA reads TGTGCCAGTAGCTCGACAGGGGACACTGAAGCTTTCTTT. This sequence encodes CASSSTGDTEAFF.

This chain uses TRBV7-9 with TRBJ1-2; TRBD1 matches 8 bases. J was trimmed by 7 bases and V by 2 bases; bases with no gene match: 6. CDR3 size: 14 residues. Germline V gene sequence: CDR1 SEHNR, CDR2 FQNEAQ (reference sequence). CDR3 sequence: CASSLSLQGGGYTF. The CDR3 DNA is TGTGCCAGCAGCTTATCACTACAGGGGGGTGGCTACACCTTC.

Written as DNA, the CDR3 is TGTGCCAGCAGACACCCGGGACAGGTCTACGAGCAGTACTTC. Translated, it gives CASRHPGQVYEQYF. The V gene is TRBV11-2, the J gene TRBJ2-7, with 8 bases aligning to TRBD1. The germline V gene has CDR1 SGHAT and CDR2 FQNNGV. Trimming cost V 6 bases and J 3 bases; bases outside gene matches: 7. CDR3 length equals 14 residues. Based on the CDR3 plus reference TRBV11-2 and TRBJ2-7, the full variable domain is EAGVAQSPRYKIIEKRQSVAFWCNPISGHATLYWYQQILGQGPKLLIQFQNNGVVDDSQLPKDRFSAERLKGVDSTLKIQPAKLEDSAVYLCASRHPGQVYEQYFGPGTRLTVT.

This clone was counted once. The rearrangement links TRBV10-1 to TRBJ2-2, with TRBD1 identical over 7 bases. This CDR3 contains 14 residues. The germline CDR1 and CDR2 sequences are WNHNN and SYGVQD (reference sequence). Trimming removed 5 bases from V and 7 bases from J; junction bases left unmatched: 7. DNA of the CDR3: TGCGCCAGCAGTCGCGACAGGGCGGGCGGGGAGCTGTTTTTT. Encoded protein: CASSRDRAGGELFF.

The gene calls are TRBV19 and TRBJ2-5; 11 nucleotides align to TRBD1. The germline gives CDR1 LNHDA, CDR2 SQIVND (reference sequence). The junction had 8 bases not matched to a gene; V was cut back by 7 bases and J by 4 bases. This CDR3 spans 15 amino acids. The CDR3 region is CASNTRTGGLETQYF. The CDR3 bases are TGTGCCAGTAACACTAGGACAGGGGGCCTAGAGACCCAGTACTTC. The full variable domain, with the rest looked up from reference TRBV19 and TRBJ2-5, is DGGITQSPKYLFRKEGQNVTLSCEQNLNHDAMYWYRQDPGQGLRLIYYSQIVNDFQKGDIAEGYSVSREKKESFPLTVTSAQKNPTAFYLCASNTRTGGLETQYFGPGTRLLVL.

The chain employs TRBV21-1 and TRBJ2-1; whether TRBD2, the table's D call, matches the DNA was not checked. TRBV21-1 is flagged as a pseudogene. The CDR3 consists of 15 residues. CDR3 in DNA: TGTGCCAGCAGCACTAGCGGGGGGCAGGGGAATGAGCAGTTCTTC. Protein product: CASSTSGGQGNEQFF.

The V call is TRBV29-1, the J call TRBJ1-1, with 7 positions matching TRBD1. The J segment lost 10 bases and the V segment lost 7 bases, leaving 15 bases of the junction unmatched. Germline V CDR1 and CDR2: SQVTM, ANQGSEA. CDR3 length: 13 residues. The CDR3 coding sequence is TGCAGCGCAACCGACGGGACAGATGGATTAGCTTTCTTT. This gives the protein CSATDGTDGLAFF.

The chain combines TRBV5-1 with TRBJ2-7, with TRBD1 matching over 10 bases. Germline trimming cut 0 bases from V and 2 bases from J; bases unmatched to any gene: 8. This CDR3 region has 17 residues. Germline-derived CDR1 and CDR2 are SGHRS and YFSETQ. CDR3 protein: CASSLGDRGSSTYEQYF. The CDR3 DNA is TGCGCCAGCAGCTTGGGGGACAGGGGTTCGTCAACCTACGAGCAGTACTTC. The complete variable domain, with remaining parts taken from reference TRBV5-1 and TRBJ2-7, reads KAGVTQTPRYLIKTRGQQVTLSCSPISGHRSVSWYQQTPGQGLQFLFEYFSETQRNKGNFPGRFSGRQFSNSRSEMNVSTLELGDSALYLCASSLGDRGSSTYEQYFGPGTRLTVT.

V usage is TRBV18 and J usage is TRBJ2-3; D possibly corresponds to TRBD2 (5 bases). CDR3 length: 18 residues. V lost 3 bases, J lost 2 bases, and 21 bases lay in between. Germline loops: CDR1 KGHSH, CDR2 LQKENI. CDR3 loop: CASSPFDPLDPTTDTQYF. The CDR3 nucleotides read TGTGCCAGCTCACCCTTCGACCCACTAGACCCCACCACAGATACGCAGTATTTT.

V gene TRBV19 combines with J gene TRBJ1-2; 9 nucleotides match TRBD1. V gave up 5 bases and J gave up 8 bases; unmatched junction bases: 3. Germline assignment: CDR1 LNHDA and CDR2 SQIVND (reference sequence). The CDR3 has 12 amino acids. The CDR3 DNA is TGTGCCAGTAGTTGGACAGGGGAGGGCTACACCTTC. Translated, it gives CASSWTGEGYTF. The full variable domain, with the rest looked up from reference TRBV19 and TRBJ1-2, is DGGITQSPKYLFRKEGQNVTLSCEQNLNHDAMYWYRQDPGQGLRLIYYSQIVNDFQKGDIAEGYSVSREKKESFPLTVTSAQKNPTAFYLCASSWTGEGYTFGSGTRLTVV.

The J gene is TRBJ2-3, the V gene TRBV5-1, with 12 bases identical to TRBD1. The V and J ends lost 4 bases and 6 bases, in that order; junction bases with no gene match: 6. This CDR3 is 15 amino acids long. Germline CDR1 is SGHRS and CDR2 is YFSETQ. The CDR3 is CASSMGQGARDTQYF. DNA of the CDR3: TGCGCCAGCAGCATGGGACAGGGGGCGCGGGATACGCAGTATTTT. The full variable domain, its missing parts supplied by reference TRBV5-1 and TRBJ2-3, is KAGVTQTPRYLIKTRGQQVTLSCSPISGHRSVSWYQQTPGQGLQFLFEYFSETQRNKGNFPGRFSGRQFSNSRSEMNVSTLELGDSALYLCASSMGQGARDTQYFGPGTRLTVL.

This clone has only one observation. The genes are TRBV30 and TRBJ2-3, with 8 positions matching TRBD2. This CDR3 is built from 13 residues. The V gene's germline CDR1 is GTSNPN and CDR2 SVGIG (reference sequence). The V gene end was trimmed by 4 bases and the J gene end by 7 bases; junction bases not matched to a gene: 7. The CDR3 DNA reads TGTGCCTGGATAGCGGGAAAACCGTATACGCAGTATTTT. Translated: CAWIAGKPYTQYF. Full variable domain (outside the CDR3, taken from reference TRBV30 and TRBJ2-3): SQTIHQWPATLVQPVGSPLSLECTVEGTSNPNLYWYRQAAGRGLQLLFYSVGIGQISSEVPQNLSASRPQDRQFILSSKKLLLSDSGFYLCAWIAGKPYTQYFGPGTRLTVL.

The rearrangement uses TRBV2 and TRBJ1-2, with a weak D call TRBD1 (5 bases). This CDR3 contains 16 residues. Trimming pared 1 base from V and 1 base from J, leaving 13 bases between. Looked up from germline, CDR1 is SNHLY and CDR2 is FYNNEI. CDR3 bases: TGTGCCAGCAGTGAAGGTCCCGGGGGGTTTAACTATGGCTACACCTTC. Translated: CASSEGPGGFNYGYTF.

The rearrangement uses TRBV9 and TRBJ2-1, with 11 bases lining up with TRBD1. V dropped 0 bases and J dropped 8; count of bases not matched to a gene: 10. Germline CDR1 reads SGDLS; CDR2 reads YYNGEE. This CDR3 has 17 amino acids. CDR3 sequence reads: CASSVGLGQGAADEQFF. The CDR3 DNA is TGTGCCAGCAGCGTAGGACTCGGACAGGGGGCCGCGGATGAGCAGTTCTTC.

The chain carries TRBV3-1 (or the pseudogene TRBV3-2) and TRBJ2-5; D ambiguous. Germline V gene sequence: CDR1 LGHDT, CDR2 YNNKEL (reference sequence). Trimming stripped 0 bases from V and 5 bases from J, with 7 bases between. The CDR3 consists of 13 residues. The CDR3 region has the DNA TGTGCCAGCAGCCAAGATGCGGAGGAGACCCAGTACTTC. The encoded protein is CASSQDAEETQYF.

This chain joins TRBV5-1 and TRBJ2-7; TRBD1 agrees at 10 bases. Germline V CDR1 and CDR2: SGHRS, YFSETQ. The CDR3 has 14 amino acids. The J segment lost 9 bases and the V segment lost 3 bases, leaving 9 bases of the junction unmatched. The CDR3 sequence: CASSSGTGEYRQYF. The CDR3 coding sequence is TGCGCCAGCAGCTCCGGGACAGGGGAATATAGGCAGTACTTC.

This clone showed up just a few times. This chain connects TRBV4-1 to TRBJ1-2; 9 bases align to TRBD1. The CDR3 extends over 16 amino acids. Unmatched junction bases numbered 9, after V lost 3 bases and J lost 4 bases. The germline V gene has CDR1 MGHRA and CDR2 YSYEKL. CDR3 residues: CASSQGGQGSSYGYTF. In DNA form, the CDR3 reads TGCGCCAGCAGCCAGGGGGGACAGGGCTCGAGCTATGGCTACACCTTC.

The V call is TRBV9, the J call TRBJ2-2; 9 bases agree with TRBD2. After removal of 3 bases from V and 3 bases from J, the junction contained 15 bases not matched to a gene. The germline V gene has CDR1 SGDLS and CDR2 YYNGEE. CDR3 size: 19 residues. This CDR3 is CASSARRLAGGYDTGELFF. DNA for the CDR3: TGTGCCAGCAGCGCGCGCCGCCTGGCGGGGGGGTATGACACCGGGGAGCTGTTTTTT.

Here the CDR3 DNA reads TGTGCCAGCAGCCAAGGGACAGGGGGTGACTATGGCTACACCTTC. Its translation is CASSQGTGGDYGYTF. V and J are TRBV4-2 and TRBJ1-2, with 10 positions matching TRBD1. Per the germline V gene, CDR1 is LGHNA and CDR2 is YNFKEQ. Trimming removed 1 base from V and 3 bases from J; junction bases left unmatched: 2. The CDR3 spans 15 residues.

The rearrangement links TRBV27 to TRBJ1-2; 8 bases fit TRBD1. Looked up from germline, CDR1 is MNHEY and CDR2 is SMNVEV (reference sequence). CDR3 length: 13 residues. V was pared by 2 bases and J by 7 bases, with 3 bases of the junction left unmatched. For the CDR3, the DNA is TGTGCCAGCAGTTTAGGGACAGGATCTGGCTACACCTTC. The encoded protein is CASSLGTGSGYTF.